These T cell receptor beta chains were read from a single sample in a study of PD-1 blockade in mismatch repair-deficient tumors. Clones were read by immunoSEQ multiplex PCR, and TCRdb kept only the in-frame ones, dropping some. The data hold some 120,000 clones, with roughly nine tenths observed a single time. The sequences come from peripheral blood, collected 44 weeks after starting pembrolizumab. The receptors come from an adult with mismatch repair-deficient cancer. CDR3s include the opening cysteine and the closing phenylalanine or tryptophan. The D gene is left open where the match is weak. Clone size is stated in some rows and not others, as once, few, many or a class when expanded.

d_call: .
j_call: TRBJ1-4
v_call: TRBV28
clone_size: .
cdr3_aa: CASSFPYATNEKLFF
cdr3_nt: TGTGCCAGCAGTTTTCCTTATGCAACTAATGAAAAACTGTTTTTT

d_call: .
j_call: TRBJ2-1
v_call: TRBV27
clone_size: once
cdr3_aa: CASSLRRLDYNEQFF
cdr3_nt: TGTGCCAGCAGTTTACGTAGACTAGATTACAATGAGCAGTTCTTC

d_call: TRBD2
j_call: TRBJ2-7
v_call: TRBV6-1
clone_size: once
cdr3_aa: CASKSGGTYEQYF
cdr3_nt: TGTGCCAGCAAGTCGGGAGGAACCTACGAGCAGTACTTC

d_call: TRBD1
j_call: TRBJ1-2
v_call: TRBV2
clone_size: .
cdr3_aa: CASSEALRGQGAEYGYTF
cdr3_nt: TGTGCCAGCAGTGAAGCGCTTCGAGGACAGGGGGCTGAGTATGGCTACACCTTC

d_call: TRBD2
j_call: TRBJ2-7
v_call: TRBV5-1
clone_size: .
cdr3_aa: CASSLGLAGSGEQYF
cdr3_nt: TGCGCCAGCAGCTTGGGGCTAGCGGGATCGGGCGAGCAGTACTTC

d_call: .
j_call: TRBJ2-6
v_call: TRBV7-2
clone_size: once
cdr3_aa: CASSHYSGANVLTF
cdr3_nt: TGTGCCAGCAGCCATTACTCTGGGGCCAACGTCCTGACTTTC

d_call: .
j_call: TRBJ2-1
v_call: TRBV29-1
clone_size: .
cdr3_aa: CSVNTQDSKYNEQFF
cdr3_nt: TGCAGCGTGAATACTCAGGACAGTAAGTACAATGAGCAGTTCTTC

d_call: .
j_call: TRBJ2-2
v_call: TRBV2
clone_size: .
cdr3_aa: CASSEVRYFPGGELFF
cdr3_nt: TGTGCCAGCAGTGAAGTTCGCTACTTCCCTGGCGGGGAGCTGTTTTTT

d_call: TRBD1
j_call: TRBJ2-1
v_call: TRBV7-3
clone_size: .
cdr3_aa: CASSLASGGAINEQFF
cdr3_nt: TGTGCCAGCAGCTTAGCGTCAGGGGGCGCTATCAATGAGCAGTTCTTC

d_call: .
j_call: TRBJ1-3
v_call: TRBV7-9
clone_size: .
cdr3_aa: CASILGGDGNTIYF
cdr3_nt: TGTGCCAGCATCCTGGGGGGGGATGGAAACACCATATATTTT